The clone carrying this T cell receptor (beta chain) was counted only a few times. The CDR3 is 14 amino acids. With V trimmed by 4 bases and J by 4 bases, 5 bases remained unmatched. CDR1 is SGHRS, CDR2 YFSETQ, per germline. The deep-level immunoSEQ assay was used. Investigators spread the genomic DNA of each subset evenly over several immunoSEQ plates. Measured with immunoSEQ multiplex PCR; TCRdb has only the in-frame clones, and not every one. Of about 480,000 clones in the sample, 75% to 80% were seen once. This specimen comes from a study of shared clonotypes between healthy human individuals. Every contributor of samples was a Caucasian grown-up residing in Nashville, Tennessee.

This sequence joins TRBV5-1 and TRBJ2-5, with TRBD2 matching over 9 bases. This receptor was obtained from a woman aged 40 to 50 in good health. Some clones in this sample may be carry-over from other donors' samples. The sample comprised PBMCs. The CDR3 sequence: CASSLGTSRETQYF. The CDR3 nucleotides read TGCGCCAGCAGCCTTGGGACTAGCAGAGAGACCCAGTACTTC.